This entry lists 32 T cell receptor beta chains sequenced from one sample in a study of CXCR3-negative and CXCR3-positive naive CD8 T cells. UMI-tagged TRB cDNA libraries were built via 5' RACE. One entry per CDR3 protein, without DNA, is what TCRdb gives after re-calling the 5' RACE reads. The ten top clones account for approximately 0.6%, within a sample of 75,000 to 90,000 distinct CDR3 sequences. Findings of the study overall: TRB CDR3s were more hydrophobic in CXCR3-positive than in CXCR3-negative naive cells.

The antigens of these receptors remain unknown. What was sequenced was naive CXCR3+ CD8+ T cells from blood. Subset reported: CD45RO-CCR7+CD27+CD95- naive CD8+ T cells expressing CXCR3 (TNR3+). The receptors stem from a human donor in good health. Some clones in this sample may be carry-over from other donors' samples.

The V gene is TRBV19, the J gene TRBJ2-4. CDR3 size: 13 residues. Germline values: CDR1 LNHDA, CDR2 SQIVND (reference sequence). The CDR3 is CASSVSLGNIQYF.

The V and J genes are TRBV15 and TRBJ2-5; TCRdb gives TRBD1 as the D gene, but with no DNA this cannot be confirmed. Germline lookup yields CDR1 LNHNV and CDR2 YYDKDF (reference sequence). There are 15 residues in the CDR3. CDR3 residues: CATSRDRGMAETQYF.

The chain uses TRBV6-2 or TRBV6-3 and TRBJ1-2. The CDR3 is made up of 12 amino acids. Germline CDR1 is MNHEY and CDR2 is SVGEGT. CDR3 amino acids: CASSTGDYGYTF.

The chain recombines TRBV10-3 with TRBJ2-7. The germline V gene has CDR1 ENHRY and CDR2 SYGVKD. This CDR3 contains 13 residues. This CDR3 reads CAIGTRSSYEQYF.

The chain employs TRBV12-3 or TRBV12-4 and TRBJ2-1. The CDR3 has 15 amino acids. The CDR3 sequence is CASSSSRIPYNEQFF.

The V and J genes are TRBV2 and TRBJ2-7; the TCRdb D gene call, TRBD1, has no DNA to confirm it. The germline gives CDR1 SNHLY, CDR2 FYNNEI. This CDR3 spans 11 amino acids. The CDR3 here is CASGWGSEQYF.

The chain joins TRBV7-9 to TRBJ2-1; the TRBD2 assignment by TCRdb is unverifiable without DNA. This CDR3 comprises 14 residues. Germline V gene sequence: CDR1 SEHNR, CDR2 FQNEAQ (reference sequence). CDR3 sequence: CASTPGGGKNEQFF.

The CDR3 sequence is CASSQDLQGGDGYTF. V usage is TRBV4-3 and J usage is TRBJ1-2; no DNA is available, so the TRBD1 call from TCRdb remains unchecked. Germline V lookup: CDR1 LGHNA, CDR2 YSLEER. This CDR3 has 15 amino acids.

The J gene is TRBJ2-7, the V gene TRBV7-8; TCRdb reports TRBD2, a call that lacks DNA to check it against. CDR3 length: 14 amino acids. Per germline, CDR1 SGHVS and CDR2 FQNEAQ. The CDR3 sequence: CASSSSAGPYEKYF.

The chain is built from TRBV24-1 and TRBJ2-1. Germline V gene sequence: CDR1 KGHDR, CDR2 SFDVKD. CDR3 length: 13 residues. Here the CDR3 reads CATSDSPYNEQFF.

The rearrangement joins TRBV6-2 or TRBV6-3 to TRBJ1-1. This CDR3 comprises 14 residues. Germline V gene lookup returns CDR1 MNHEY and CDR2 SVGEGT. The CDR3 region is CASSYRAENTEAFF.

The gene calls are TRBV2 and TRBJ2-7; lacking DNA, the TRBD1 call made by TCRdb goes unchecked. The CDR3 is 12 residues long. From germline, CDR1 is SNHLY and CDR2 FYNNEI. CDR3 region: CASSEGGTGMYF.

J is TRBJ1-1 and V is TRBV7-9. CDR1 and CDR2 from the germline V gene are SEHNR and FQNEAQ (reference sequence). This CDR3 is built from 15 residues. CDR3 sequence reads: CASSLGLGMNTEAFF.

The chain recombines TRBV29-1 with TRBJ1-1; as DNA is missing, the TRBD1 call by TCRdb cannot be tested. The CDR3 is 18 amino acids. The germline CDR1 and CDR2 sequences are SQVTM and ANQGSEA. CDR3 protein: CSVERSWDTDLPNTEAFF.

CDR3 amino acids: CASSLLGGLNTEAFF. The rearrangement uses TRBV28 and TRBJ1-1. Germline V gene lookup returns CDR1 MDHEN and CDR2 SYDVKM. CDR3 length equals 15 residues.

The CDR3 loop reads CASTHPGTNNEQFF. The gene calls are TRBV28 and TRBJ2-1; as DNA is missing, the TRBD1 call by TCRdb cannot be tested. The V gene's germline CDR1 is MDHEN and CDR2 SYDVKM. The CDR3 consists of 14 residues. Using reference TRBV28 and TRBJ2-1 for the parts outside the CDR3, the full variable domain is DVKVTQSSRYLVKRTGEKVFLECVQDMDHENMFWYRQDPGLGLRLIYFSYDVKMKEKGDIPEGYSVSREKKERFSLILESASTNQTSMYLCASTHPGTNNEQFFGPGTRLTVL.

The V gene is TRBV15, the J gene TRBJ2-1. Germline-derived CDR1 and CDR2 are LNHNV and YYDKDF (reference sequence). The CDR3 length is 14 residues. CDR3: CATSSRDGYNEQFF.

The chain recombines TRBV28 with TRBJ2-2; TCRdb outputs TRBD1, but without DNA this stays unchecked. CDR3 size: 18 residues. In germline, CDR1 is MDHEN, CDR2 SYDVKM. CDR3 loop: CASSLTGQGSYGGGELFF.

The gene calls are TRBV5-4 and TRBJ2-1; the D gene TCRdb calls, TRBD2, cannot be checked with no DNA. This CDR3 contains 15 residues. CDR1 SGHNT and CDR2 YYREEE come from the germline V gene (reference sequence). The CDR3 region is CASSLAGGAYNEQFF.

The gene calls are TRBV29-1 and TRBJ2-7; TCRdb outputs TRBD2, but without DNA this stays unchecked. CDR1 and CDR2 (germline): SQVTM, ANQGSEA. This CDR3 has 12 amino acids. CDR3 loop: CSVGGGPYEQYF.

The chain recombines TRBV4-3 with TRBJ2-2; TCRdb picks TRBD1, but there is no DNA to check that call. Looked up from germline, CDR1 is LGHNA and CDR2 is YSLEER. The CDR3 has 14 amino acids. The CDR3 sequence: CASSPGDRTGELFF.

The chain links TRBV30 to TRBJ2-3; TCRdb calls TRBD2, which cannot be checked without DNA. Per germline, CDR1 GTSNPN and CDR2 SVGIG (reference sequence). The CDR3 has 12 amino acids. The CDR3 here is CAWGEIADTQYF. The full variable domain, rest sourced from reference TRBV30 and TRBJ2-3, is SQTIHQWPATLVQPVGSPLSLECTVEGTSNPNLYWYRQAAGRGLQLLFYSVGIGQISSEVPQNLSASRPQDRQFILSSKKLLLSDSGFYLCAWGEIADTQYFGPGTRLTVL.

The V call is TRBV10-3, the J call TRBJ2-1; the TCRdb D gene call, TRBD2, has no DNA to confirm it. Looked up from germline, CDR1 is ENHRY and CDR2 is SYGVKD. The CDR3 has 15 residues. The CDR3 here is CAISESSRGGNEQFF.

The chain has TRBV3-1 and TRBJ1-1. Germline CDR1 is LGHDT and CDR2 is YNNKEL (reference sequence). The CDR3 length is 18 residues. The CDR3 loop reads CASSQDLGAPVIDTEAFF.

V and J are TRBV4-1 and TRBJ1-2. Germline V lookup: CDR1 MGHRA, CDR2 YSYEKL. CDR3 size: 14 residues. CDR3 protein: CASSQSAASYGYTF.

CDR3: CASTFNGPRGRTEAFF. This chain uses TRBV28 with TRBJ1-1. In germline, CDR1 is MDHEN, CDR2 SYDVKM. CDR3 length equals 16 residues. Drawing the rest from reference TRBV28 and TRBJ1-1, the complete variable domain is DVKVTQSSRYLVKRTGEKVFLECVQDMDHENMFWYRQDPGLGLRLIYFSYDVKMKEKGDIPEGYSVSREKKERFSLILESASTNQTSMYLCASTFNGPRGRTEAFFGQGTRLTVV.

The chain joins TRBV12-3 or TRBV12-4 to TRBJ2-1; the TCRdb D gene call, TRBD1, has no DNA to confirm it. The CDR3 covers 12 residues. The CDR3 protein is CASSNPGGEQFF.

The chain has TRBV5-1 and TRBJ2-7; absent DNA, TCRdb's TRBD1 call cannot be checked. This CDR3 is built from 15 residues. Per the germline V gene, CDR1 is SGHRS and CDR2 is YFSETQ. CDR3 sequence: CASSLVPSPLYEQYF.

V gene TRBV27 combines with J gene TRBJ2-7. The CDR3 extends over 14 amino acids. Germline CDR1 is MNHEY and CDR2 is SMNVEV (reference sequence). The CDR3 sequence: CASSFGQASYEQYF.

The V and J genes are TRBV4-1 and TRBJ2-7; TCRdb designates TRBD2, a call that cannot be tested without DNA. Germline values: CDR1 MGHRA, CDR2 YSYEKL. This CDR3 has 16 residues. The CDR3 is CASSQDEAVAVYEQYF.

The chain carries TRBV28 and TRBJ2-3; the D call of TRBD1 rests on TCRdb alone, since no DNA is present to check it. The CDR3 sequence is 15 residues long. Germline-derived CDR1 and CDR2 are MDHEN and SYDVKM. CDR3 in amino acids: CASIPRDRVTDTQYF.

This sequence joins TRBV12-3 or TRBV12-4 and TRBJ2-5; absent DNA, TCRdb's TRBD1 call cannot be checked. The CDR3 has 13 amino acids. The CDR3 sequence: CASAFIGRETQYF.